This TCR beta chain was retrieved from a study of Ad26.COV2.S vaccination and SARS-CoV-2 variants. The V gene's germline CDR1 is MDHEN and CDR2 SYDVKM. The CDR3 is made up of 14 amino acids. With 8 bases removed from V and 2 bases from J, the gap between germline ends came to 16 bases. Repertoires were generated with immunoSEQ multiplex PCR, while TCRdb's copy carries only in-frame clones and drops some. This table holds more than 300,000 clones, approximately 86% found once. Treatment in this sample: over 15 received Ad26.COV2.S at low or high dose, single or two shots; several received placebo; per-sample allocation not given. The investigators took samples on day 63 after the first vaccine or placebo injection.

The receptor was isolated from a person between 18 and 59 years old who received the Ad26.COV2.S COVID-19 vaccine or a placebo. The source material was peripheral blood, sampled in a trial of Ad26.COV2.S vaccine versus placebo. This sequence joins TRBV28 and TRBJ2-7; possibly TRBD1 for D (5 bases). CDR3 DNA: TGTGCCAGCCAACCCCAAGACAGACCCTACGAGCAGTACTTC. Encoded protein: CASQPQDRPYEQYF. Looking up the rest from reference TRBV28 and TRBJ2-7 gives the full variable domain: DVKVTQSSRYLVKRTGEKVFLECVQDMDHENMFWYRQDPGLGLRLIYFSYDVKMKEKGDIPEGYSVSREKKERFSLILESASTNQTSMYLCASQPQDRPYEQYFGPGTRLTVT.